This T cell receptor beta chain was documented in a study of cytomegalovirus exposure and HLA in healthy donors. Germline V lookup: CDR1 SGHRS, CDR2 YFSETQ. The junction had 4 bases not matched to a gene; V was cut back by 2 bases and J by 6 bases. The CDR3 contains 13 residues. Using immunoSEQ multiplex PCR, the repertoire was profiled, and TCRdb retains in-frame clones only, with some absent. The sample carries approximately 200,000 clones, approximately 86% recorded once. This sequence originates from a woman aged 18 to 35 in good health and CMV-seronegative. The chain recombines TRBV5-1 with TRBJ1-2; 7 bases line up with TRBD1. The sequenced sample consisted of PBMCs. The CDR3 bases are TGCGCCAGCAGCTTCGGGACAGCCAATGGCTACACCTTC. Translation gives CASSFGTANGYTF.